One T cell receptor beta chain is described in this entry. The data were obtained in a study of control samples from healthy donors and cancer patients. Clones were sequenced by immunoSEQ multiplex PCR, and TCRdb holds only the in-frame ones, with some missing. The sample has 70,000 or so clones; roughly 80% are singletons. The germline V gene has CDR1 SGDLS and CDR2 YYNGEE. This CDR3 is 14 amino acids long. Trimming took 0 bases from V and 9 from J, leaving 10 bases between them. The V and J genes are TRBV9 and TRBJ1-6, with D unresolved. This clonotype originated in a man over 45 in good health. The sample consisted of blood. CDR3 in amino acids: CASSVGVEGSPLHF. CDR3 nucleotides: TGTGCCAGCAGCGTAGGGGTAGAAGGTTCACCCCTCCACTTT.